A selection of T cell receptor beta chains follows, all from one sample in a study of blood T cells in healthy people across ages. TCRdb re-called the 5' RACE reads with MiXCR, one entry per CDR3 protein. The table includes 2 million or so distinct CDR3 sequences, about 50% detected once. Material for sequencing was blood. Every receptor here comes from a woman aged 40 to 50 in good health. CDR3s leave out the opening cysteine and the closing phenylalanine or tryptophan. A D gene is named only where the DNA matches it firmly. Some rows have no size entry. The others give once, few or many, or a class for an expanded clone.

j_call: TRBJ2-1
v_call: TRBV2
clone_size: .
d_call: .
cdr3_aa: ASSAASGVPYNEQF

j_call: TRBJ2-7
v_call: TRBV10-3
clone_size: .
d_call: .
cdr3_aa: AISEAGGNYEQY

j_call: TRBJ2-7
v_call: TRBV6-2/TRBV6-3
clone_size: many
d_call: .
cdr3_aa: ASHKTVRYEQY

j_call: TRBJ1-2
v_call: TRBV7-2
clone_size: .
d_call: TRBD1
cdr3_aa: ASSLGPRGQGGHGYT

j_call: TRBJ2-5
v_call: TRBV20-1
clone_size: .
d_call: TRBD1
cdr3_aa: SATGTGQETQY

j_call: .
v_call: TRBV6-5
clone_size: few
d_call: .
cdr3_aa: ASSYSERPYEQY

j_call: TRBJ1-1
v_call: TRBV6-1
clone_size: .
d_call: TRBD1
cdr3_aa: ASSAPGQINTEAF

j_call: TRBJ2-3
v_call: TRBV3-1
clone_size: .
d_call: .
cdr3_aa: ASRKGGATDTQY

j_call: .
v_call: TRBV20-1
clone_size: .
d_call: .
cdr3_aa: SAERRTDETQY

j_call: TRBJ1-4
v_call: TRBV7-2
clone_size: .
d_call: .
cdr3_aa: ASSRNPGTNEKLF

j_call: TRBJ2-3
v_call: TRBV11-1
clone_size: .
d_call: .
cdr3_aa: ASSLRAGPDADTQY

j_call: TRBJ2-5
v_call: TRBV27
clone_size: .
d_call: TRBD1
cdr3_aa: ASSLYGTDQETQY

j_call: TRBJ2-7
v_call: TRBV7-9
clone_size: few
d_call: .
cdr3_aa: ASDTGTAPYEQY

j_call: TRBJ2-3
v_call: TRBV4-3
clone_size: .
d_call: .
cdr3_aa: ASSQDHGRDGADTQY

j_call: TRBJ2-7
v_call: TRBV24-1
clone_size: few
d_call: TRBD1
cdr3_aa: ATSESPGTGDPLEQY

j_call: TRBJ2-3
v_call: TRBV27
clone_size: .
d_call: TRBD1
cdr3_aa: ASSMYRGGTDTQY

j_call: TRBJ2-3
v_call: TRBV18
clone_size: .
d_call: TRBD1
cdr3_aa: ASSPGQLSTDTQY

j_call: TRBJ1-4
v_call: TRBV27
clone_size: .
d_call: .
cdr3_aa: ASSLMAGPLGEKLF

j_call: TRBJ1-5
v_call: TRBV20-1
clone_size: .
d_call: .
cdr3_aa: SAQTRAQPQH

j_call: TRBJ1-1
v_call: TRBV4-1
clone_size: .
d_call: .
cdr3_aa: ASSQDLPLAAAAEAF

j_call: TRBJ2-7
v_call: TRBV6-6
clone_size: few
d_call: .
cdr3_aa: ASSYSDGATEQY

j_call: TRBJ2-6
v_call: TRBV7-9
clone_size: .
d_call: .
cdr3_aa: ASSLGVGNSGANVLT

j_call: TRBJ2-5
v_call: TRBV11-2
clone_size: .
d_call: TRBD1
cdr3_aa: ASSTRTGEKKTQY

j_call: TRBJ2-7
v_call: TRBV25-1
clone_size: .
d_call: .
cdr3_aa: ASSEHGGSYEQY

j_call: TRBJ2-7
v_call: TRBV9
clone_size: .
d_call: TRBD1
cdr3_aa: ASSVGTGRGEQY

j_call: TRBJ1-5
v_call: TRBV25-1
clone_size: once
d_call: .
cdr3_aa: ASCPPGTNQPQH